This TCR beta chain was identified in a study of T cell changes during pregnancy in multiple sclerosis. The method was immunoSEQ multiplex PCR; TCRdb's version includes in-frame clones alone and lacks a portion of them. The data show about 65,000 clones, about 92% seen once. The germline gives CDR1 SGHRS, CDR2 YFSETQ. Trimming cost V 5 bases and J 5 bases; bases outside gene matches: 7. The CDR3 is 15 amino acids. The TCR originated in a female donor in good health, enrolled as a control in a pregnancy study. Specimen: CD8+ T cells from peripheral blood mononuclear cells, collected in the third trimester of pregnancy. The chain uses TRBV5-1 and TRBJ1-4; 9 bases line up with TRBD1. The CDR3 region is CASSYTGGPNEKLFF. The CDR3 nucleotides are TGCGCCAGCAGTTATACAGGGGGCCCCAATGAAAAACTGTTTTTT.